This TCR beta chain was sequenced during a study of blood T cell repertoires in COVID-19. For the study at large: Sites in the United States, Italy and Spain provided acute and convalescent COVID-19 samples.

CDR1 is DFQATT and CDR2 is SNEGSKA in the germline V gene (reference sequence). The CDR3 spans 15 residues. V trimming: 3 bases; J trimming: 4 bases; junction bases outside the gene matches: 5. Original methodology: Using reference gene primer amplification, nucleated cell counts were estimated. Only in-frame clones appear in the TCRdb table, and some are missing; sequencing was by immunoSEQ multiplex PCR. For V, J and clone size, that table is used; D and trimming come from the DNA. Among 150,000 or so clones listed, around 80% were seen once. Sequenced: peripheral blood. The chain couples TRBV20-1 to TRBJ2-2, with TRBD2 matching over 10 bases. The clonotype was recovered from a human donor with acute or convalescent COVID-19. The donor label of this sample is uncertain. The CDR3 bases are TGCAGTGCTAGTACTAGCGGGGTCCTCACCGGGGAGCTGTTTTTT. This gives the protein CSASTSGVLTGELFF.